The T cell receptor (beta chain) under discussion was sequenced for a study of CD8 T cells in ankylosing spondylitis. There are 14 residues in the CDR3. V was pared by 5 bases and J by 6 bases, with 9 bases of the junction left unmatched. Germline V gene data show CDR1 as DFQATT and CDR2 as SNEGSKA (reference sequence). TCRdb ran MiXCR on the 5' RACE reads and lists one entry per CDR3 protein. This table holds under 300,000 distinct CDR3 sequences, around a tenth found once. The sample comprised blood, either unsorted or a sorted T cell fraction (not recorded which). The V gene is TRBV20-1, the J gene TRBJ2-1; 8 nucleotides line up with TRBD2. This sequence originates from a male donor with ankylosing spondylitis or in good health (not recorded which). The CDR3 region has the DNA TGCAGTGCTCCCAGAGCGGGGGTGCTCAATGAGCAGTTCTTC. Amino acids: CSAPRAGVLNEQFF.